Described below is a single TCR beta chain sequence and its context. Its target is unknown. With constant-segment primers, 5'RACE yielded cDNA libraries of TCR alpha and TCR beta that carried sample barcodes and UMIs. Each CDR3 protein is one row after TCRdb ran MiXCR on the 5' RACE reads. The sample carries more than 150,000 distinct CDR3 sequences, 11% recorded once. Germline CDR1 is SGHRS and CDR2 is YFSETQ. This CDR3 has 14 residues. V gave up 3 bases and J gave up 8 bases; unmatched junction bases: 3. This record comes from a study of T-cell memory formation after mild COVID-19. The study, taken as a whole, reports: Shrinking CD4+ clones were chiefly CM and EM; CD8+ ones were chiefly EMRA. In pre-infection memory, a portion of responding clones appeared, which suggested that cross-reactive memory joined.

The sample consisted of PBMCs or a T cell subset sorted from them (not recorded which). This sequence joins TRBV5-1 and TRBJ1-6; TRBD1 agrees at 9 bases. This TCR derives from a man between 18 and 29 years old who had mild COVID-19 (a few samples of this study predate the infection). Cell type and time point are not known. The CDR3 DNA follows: TGCGCCAGCAGCTGGGACAGGGAAGATTCACCCCTCCACTTT. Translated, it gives CASSWDREDSPLHF.